The rows below give T cell receptor beta chains drawn from one sample of a study of blood T cell repertoires in COVID-19. Data came from immunoSEQ multiplex PCR; TCRdb stores just in-frame clones and leaves some out. Among 100,000 or so clones listed, about four fifths were seen once. The sequenced sample consisted of peripheral blood. Source of these receptors: a woman in her 70s with acute or convalescent COVID-19. The CDR3 runs from the conserved cysteine through the conserved F or W. Each record gives: V gene, J gene, clone size, D gene, CDR3 protein, CDR3 DNA. The D gene is left open where the match is weak. Size values are once, few and many counts, or a class for expanded clones, and some rows have none.

TRBV3-1/TRBV3-2	TRBJ2-5	-	TRBD1	CASSPIWTGQETQYF	TGTGCCAGCAGCCCTATCTGGACAGGCCAAGAGACCCAGTACTTC
TRBV28	TRBJ1-2	few	TRBD1	CASSFDGQGAYYGYTF	TGTGCCAGCAGTTTCGACGGACAGGGGGCATACTATGGCTACACCTTC
TRBV10-2	TRBJ1-2	-	TRBD1	CASTRTGGDYGYTF	TGCGCCAGCACCCGGACAGGGGGCGACTATGGCTACACCTTC
TRBV18	TRBJ2-1	-	TRBD2	CASSPPGTSGYYNEQFF	TGTGCCAGCTCACCACCTGGGACTAGCGGGTACTACAATGAGCAGTTCTTC
TRBV7-2	TRBJ2-5	-	-	CASSLEGAKTQYF	TGTGCCAGCAGCTTAGAAGGGGCGAAGACCCAGTACTTC
TRBV3-1/TRBV3-2	TRBJ1-4	-	TRBD1	CASSQDAWTGNEKLFF	TGTGCCAGCAGCCAAGATGCATGGACAGGGAACGAAAAACTGTTTTTT
TRBV7-9	TRBJ1-5	-	-	CASSFTSQPQHF	TGTGCCAGCAGCTTCACTTCTCAGCCCCAGCATTTT
TRBV29-1	TRBJ2-7	-	-	CSVQSQETYEQYF	TGCAGCGTTCAGTCCCAGGAAACCTACGAGCAGTACTTC
TRBV25-1	TRBJ2-7	few	TRBD1	CASSPPGTGSYEQYF	TGTGCCAGCAGTCCCCCCGGGACAGGGTCCTACGAGCAGTACTTC
TRBV10-3	TRBJ2-7	-	-	CAIRISGGSDEQYF	TGTGCCATCAGGATTTCAGGGGGGTCGGACGAGCAGTACTTC
TRBV15	TRBJ1-5	few	-	CATSREASNQPQHF	TGTGCCACCAGCAGAGAAGCGAGCAATCAGCCCCAGCATTTT
TRBV5-1	TRBJ2-7	-	-	CASSLGPGLDEQYF	TGCGCCAGCAGCTTGGGACCAGGTCTTGACGAGCAGTACTTC
TRBV4-3	TRBJ2-2	few	-	CASSQGADTGELFF	TGCGCCAGCAGCCAAGGGGCCGACACCGGGGAGCTGTTTTTT
TRBV5-4	TRBJ1-1	-	-	CASSLVGGRGTEAFF	TGTGCCAGCAGCTTGGTCGGGGGGCGCGGGACTGAAGCTTTCTTT
TRBV5-4	TRBJ1-2	-	TRBD1	CASSPRTGYGYTF	TGTGCCAGCAGCCCCCGGACAGGGTATGGCTACACCTTC
TRBV7-9	TRBJ2-7	many	-	CASSLIRDEQYF	TGTGCCAGCAGCTTAATTAGAGACGAGCAGTACTTC
TRBV5-6	TRBJ2-1	-	-	CASSLFAQYNEQFF	TGTGCCAGCAGCTTGTTCGCACAGTACAATGAGCAGTTCTTC
TRBV19	TRBJ1-4	once	-	CASNEWGSFATNEKLFF	TGTGCCAGTAACGAGTGGGGCAGTTTTGCAACTAATGAAAAACTGTTTTTT